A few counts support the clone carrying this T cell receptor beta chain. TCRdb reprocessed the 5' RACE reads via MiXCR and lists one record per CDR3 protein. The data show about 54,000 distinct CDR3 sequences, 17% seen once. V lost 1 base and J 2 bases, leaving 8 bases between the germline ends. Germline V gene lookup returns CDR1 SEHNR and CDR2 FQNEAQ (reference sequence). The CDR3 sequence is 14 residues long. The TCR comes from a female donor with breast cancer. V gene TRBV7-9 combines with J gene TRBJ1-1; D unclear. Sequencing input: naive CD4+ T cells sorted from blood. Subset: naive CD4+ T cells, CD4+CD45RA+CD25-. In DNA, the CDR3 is TGTGCCAGCAGCTTAGGAGAAATAAACACTGAAGCTTTCTTT. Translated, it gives CASSLGEINTEAFF.